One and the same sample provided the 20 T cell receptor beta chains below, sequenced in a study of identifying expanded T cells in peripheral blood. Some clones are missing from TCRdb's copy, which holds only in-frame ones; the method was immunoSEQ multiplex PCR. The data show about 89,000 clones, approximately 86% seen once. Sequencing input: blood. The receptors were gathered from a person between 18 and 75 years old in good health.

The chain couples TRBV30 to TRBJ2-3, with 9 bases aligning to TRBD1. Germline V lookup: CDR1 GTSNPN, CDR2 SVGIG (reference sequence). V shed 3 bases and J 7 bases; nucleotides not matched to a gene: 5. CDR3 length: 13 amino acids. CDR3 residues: CAWRDRGVYTQYF. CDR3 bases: TGTGCCTGGAGGGACAGGGGCGTATATACGCAGTATTTT.

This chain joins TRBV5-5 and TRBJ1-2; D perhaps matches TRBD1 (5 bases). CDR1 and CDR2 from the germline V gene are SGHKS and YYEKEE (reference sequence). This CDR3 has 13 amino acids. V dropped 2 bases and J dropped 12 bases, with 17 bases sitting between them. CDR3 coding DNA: TGTGCCAGCAGCTTTTATCATGACAGTGAGCACACCTTC. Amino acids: CASSFYHDSEHTF.

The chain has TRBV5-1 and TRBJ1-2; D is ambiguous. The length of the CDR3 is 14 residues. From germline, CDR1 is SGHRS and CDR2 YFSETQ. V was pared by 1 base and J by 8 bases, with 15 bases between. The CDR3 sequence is CASSLSQAIKGYTF. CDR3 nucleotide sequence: TGCGCCAGCAGCTTGAGCCAGGCCATTAAAGGCTACACCTTC.

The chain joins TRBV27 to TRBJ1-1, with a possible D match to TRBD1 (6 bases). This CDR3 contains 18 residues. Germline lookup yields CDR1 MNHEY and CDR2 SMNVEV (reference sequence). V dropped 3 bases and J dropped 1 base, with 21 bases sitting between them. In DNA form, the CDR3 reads TGTGCCAGCAGTTTCGAAGGGGGAGCTCGTTACTCGAACACTGAAGCTTTCTTT. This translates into CASSFEGGARYSNTEAFF.

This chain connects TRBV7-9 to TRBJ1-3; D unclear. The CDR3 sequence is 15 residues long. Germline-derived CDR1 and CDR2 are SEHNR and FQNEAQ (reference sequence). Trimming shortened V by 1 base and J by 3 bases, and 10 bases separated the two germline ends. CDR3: CASSLGAGVGNTIYF. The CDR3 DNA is TGTGCCAGCAGCTTAGGTGCGGGAGTTGGAAACACCATATATTTT.

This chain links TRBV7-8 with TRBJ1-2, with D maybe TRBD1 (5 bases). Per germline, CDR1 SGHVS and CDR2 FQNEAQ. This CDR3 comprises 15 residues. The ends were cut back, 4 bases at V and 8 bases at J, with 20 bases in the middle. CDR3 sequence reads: CASSSTRAGIEGYTF. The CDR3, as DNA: TGTGCCAGCAGCTCGACGCGGGCAGGGATAGAGGGCTACACCTTC.

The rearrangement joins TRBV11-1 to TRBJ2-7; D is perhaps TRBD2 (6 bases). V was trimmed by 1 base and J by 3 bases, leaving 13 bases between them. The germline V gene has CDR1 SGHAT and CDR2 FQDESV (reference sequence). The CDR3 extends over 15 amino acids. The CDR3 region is CASSLVPSEFYEQYF. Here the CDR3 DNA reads TGTGCCAGCAGCTTAGTGCCTAGCGAGTTCTACGAGCAGTACTTC.

The CDR3 region is CASSGQGYGNTIYF. In DNA, the CDR3 is TGTGCCAGCAGCGGACAGGGGTATGGAAACACCATATATTTT. This chain joins TRBV9 and TRBJ1-3; TRBD1 matches 8 bases. This CDR3 region has 14 residues. Germline CDR1 reads SGDLS; CDR2 reads YYNGEE. Trimming cost V 3 bases and J 3 bases; bases outside gene matches: 2.

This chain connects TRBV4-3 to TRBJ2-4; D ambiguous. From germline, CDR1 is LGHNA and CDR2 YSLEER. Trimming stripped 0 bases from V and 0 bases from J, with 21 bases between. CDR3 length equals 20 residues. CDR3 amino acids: CASSQEPLYTEILAKNIQYF. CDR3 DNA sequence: TGCGCCAGCAGCCAAGAGCCCCTCTATACAGAAATACTAGCCAAAAACATTCAGTACTTC.

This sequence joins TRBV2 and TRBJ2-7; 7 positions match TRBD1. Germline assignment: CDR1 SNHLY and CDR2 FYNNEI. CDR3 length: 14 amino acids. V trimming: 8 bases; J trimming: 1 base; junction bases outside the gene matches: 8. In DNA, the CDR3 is TGTGCCAGCTTCCAGGACAGGTCTTCCTACGAGCAGTACTTC. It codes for CASFQDRSSYEQYF.

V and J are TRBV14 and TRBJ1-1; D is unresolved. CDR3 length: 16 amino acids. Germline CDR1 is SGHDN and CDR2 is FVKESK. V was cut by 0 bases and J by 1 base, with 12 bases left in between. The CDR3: CASSQDPAARNTEAFF. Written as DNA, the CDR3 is TGTGCCAGCAGCCAAGATCCGGCGGCGAGGAACACTGAAGCTTTCTTT.

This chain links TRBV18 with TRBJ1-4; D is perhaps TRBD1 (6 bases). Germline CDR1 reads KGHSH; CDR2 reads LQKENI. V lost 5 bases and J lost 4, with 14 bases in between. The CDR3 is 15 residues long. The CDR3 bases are TGTGCCAGCTCAACCCGACAGGTTGTTAATGAAAAACTGTTTTTT. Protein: CASSTRQVVNEKLFF.

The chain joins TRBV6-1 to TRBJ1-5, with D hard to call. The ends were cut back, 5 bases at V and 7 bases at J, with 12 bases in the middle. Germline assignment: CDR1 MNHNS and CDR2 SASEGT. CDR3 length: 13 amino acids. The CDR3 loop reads CASSWNRDQPQHF. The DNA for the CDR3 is TGTGCCAGCAGTTGGAACAGAGACCAGCCCCAGCATTTT.

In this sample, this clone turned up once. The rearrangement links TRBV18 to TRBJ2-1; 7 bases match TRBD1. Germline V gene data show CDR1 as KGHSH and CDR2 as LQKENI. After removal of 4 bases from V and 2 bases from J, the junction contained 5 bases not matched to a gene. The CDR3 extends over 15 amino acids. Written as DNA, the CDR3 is TGTGCCAGCTCACAAGACAGGGATCCCTACAATGAGCAGTTCTTC. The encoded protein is CASSQDRDPYNEQFF.

CDR3 DNA: TGTGCCAGCAGCCCAGGGTCTACTCTTGGGCAGCCCCAGCATTTT. Amino acid sequence: CASSPGSTLGQPQHF. The chain uses TRBV5-8 and TRBJ1-5; possibly TRBD1 for D (5 bases). Trimming left V 4 bases short and J 7 bases short, with 18 bases between. Per germline, CDR1 SGHTS and CDR2 YDEGEE. The CDR3 covers 15 residues.

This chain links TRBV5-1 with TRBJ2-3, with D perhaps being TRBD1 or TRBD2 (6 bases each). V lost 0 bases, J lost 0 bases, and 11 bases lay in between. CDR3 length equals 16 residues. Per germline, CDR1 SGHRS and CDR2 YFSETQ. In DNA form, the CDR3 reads TGCGCCAGCAGCTTGGCGACAGGAGGGAGCACAGATACGCAGTATTTT. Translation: CASSLATGGSTDTQYF.

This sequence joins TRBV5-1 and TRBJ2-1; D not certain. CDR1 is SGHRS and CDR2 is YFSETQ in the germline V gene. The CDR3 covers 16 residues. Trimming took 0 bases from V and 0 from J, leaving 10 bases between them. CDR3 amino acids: CASSLEGTSSYNEQFF. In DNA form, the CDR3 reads TGCGCCAGCAGCTTGGAGGGCACGAGCTCCTACAATGAGCAGTTCTTC. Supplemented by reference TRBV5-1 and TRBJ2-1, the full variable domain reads KAGVTQTPRYLIKTRGQQVTLSCSPISGHRSVSWYQQTPGQGLQFLFEYFSETQRNKGNFPGRFSGRQFSNSRSEMNVSTLELGDSALYLCASSLEGTSSYNEQFFGPGTRLTVL.

CDR3 amino acids: CASRQNPGGTWTTF. DNA for the CDR3: TGTGCCAGCAGACAAAACCCAGGAGGGACCTGGACCACCTTC. This rearrangement joins TRBV7-2 to TRBJ1-2, with TRBD1 as a possible D gene (5 bases). This CDR3 spans 14 amino acids. Germline CDR1 SGHTA, CDR2 FQGNSA. Trimming took 6 bases from V and 13 from J, leaving 24 bases between them.

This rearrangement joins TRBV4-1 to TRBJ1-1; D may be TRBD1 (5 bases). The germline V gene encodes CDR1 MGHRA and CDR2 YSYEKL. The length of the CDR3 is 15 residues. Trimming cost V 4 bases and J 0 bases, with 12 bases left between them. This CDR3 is CASSLRDGMNTEAFF. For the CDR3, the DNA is TGCGCCAGCAGCCTTCGGGACGGAATGAACACTGAAGCTTTCTTT.

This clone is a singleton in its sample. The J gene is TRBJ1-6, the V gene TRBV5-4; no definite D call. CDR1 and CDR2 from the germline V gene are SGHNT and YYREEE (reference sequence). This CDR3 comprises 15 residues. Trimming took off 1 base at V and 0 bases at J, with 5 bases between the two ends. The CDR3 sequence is CASSLRSSYNSPLHF. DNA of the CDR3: TGTGCCAGCAGCTTGAGAAGCTCCTATAATTCACCCCTCCACTTT. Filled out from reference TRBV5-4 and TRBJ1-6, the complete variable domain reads ETGVTQSPTHLIKTRGQQVTLRCSSQSGHNTVSWYQQALGQGPQFIFQYYREEENGRGNFPPRFSGLQFPNYSSELNVNALELDDSALYLCASSLRSSYNSPLHFGNGTRLTVT.